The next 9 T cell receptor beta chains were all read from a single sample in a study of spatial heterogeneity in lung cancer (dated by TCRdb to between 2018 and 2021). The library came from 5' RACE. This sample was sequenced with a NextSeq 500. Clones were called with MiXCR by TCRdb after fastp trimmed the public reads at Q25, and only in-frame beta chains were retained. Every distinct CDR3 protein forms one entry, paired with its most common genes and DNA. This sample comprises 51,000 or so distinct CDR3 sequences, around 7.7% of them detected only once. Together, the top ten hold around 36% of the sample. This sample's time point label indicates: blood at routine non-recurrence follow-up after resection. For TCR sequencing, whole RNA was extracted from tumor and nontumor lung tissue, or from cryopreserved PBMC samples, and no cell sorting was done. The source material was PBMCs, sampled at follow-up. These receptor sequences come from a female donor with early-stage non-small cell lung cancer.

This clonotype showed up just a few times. CDR3 nucleotides: TGTGCCAGCGTCCGATCGGGACACACCACAGATACGCAGTATTTT. Translated, it gives CASVRSGHTTDTQYF. The gene calls are TRBV7-9 and TRBJ2-3, with D possibly being TRBD1 (6 bases). The germline V gene has CDR1 SEHNR and CDR2 FQNEAQ (reference sequence). The CDR3 is 15 amino acids. V lost 8 bases to trimming and J lost 2 bases, with 17 bases between them.

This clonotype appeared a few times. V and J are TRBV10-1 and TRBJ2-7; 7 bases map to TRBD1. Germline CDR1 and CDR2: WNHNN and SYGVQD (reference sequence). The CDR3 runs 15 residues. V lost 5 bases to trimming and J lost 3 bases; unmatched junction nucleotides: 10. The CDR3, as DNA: TGCGCCAGCAGTCCCGGACAGGTCAAAGGCTACGAGCAGTACTTC. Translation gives CASSPGQVKGYEQYF.

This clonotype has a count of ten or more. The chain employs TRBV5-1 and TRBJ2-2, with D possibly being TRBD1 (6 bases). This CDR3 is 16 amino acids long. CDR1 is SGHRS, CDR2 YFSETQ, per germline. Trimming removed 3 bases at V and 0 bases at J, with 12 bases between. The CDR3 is CASSSSGTSNTGELFF. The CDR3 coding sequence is TGCGCCAGCAGCTCATCGGGGACATCGAACACCGGGGAGCTGTTTTTT. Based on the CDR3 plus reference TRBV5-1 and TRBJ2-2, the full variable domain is KAGVTQTPRYLIKTRGQQVTLSCSPISGHRSVSWYQQTPGQGLQFLFEYFSETQRNKGNFPGRFSGRQFSNSRSEMNVSTLELGDSALYLCASSSSGTSNTGELFFGEGSRLTVL.

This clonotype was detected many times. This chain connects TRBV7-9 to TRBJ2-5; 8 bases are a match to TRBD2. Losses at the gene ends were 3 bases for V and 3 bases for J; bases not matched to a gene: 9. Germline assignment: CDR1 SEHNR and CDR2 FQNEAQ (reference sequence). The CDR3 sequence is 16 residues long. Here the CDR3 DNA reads TGTGCCAGCAGCTTTGGGGTAGGAGCGGGGGAAGAGACCCAGTACTTC. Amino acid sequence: CASSFGVGAGEETQYF.

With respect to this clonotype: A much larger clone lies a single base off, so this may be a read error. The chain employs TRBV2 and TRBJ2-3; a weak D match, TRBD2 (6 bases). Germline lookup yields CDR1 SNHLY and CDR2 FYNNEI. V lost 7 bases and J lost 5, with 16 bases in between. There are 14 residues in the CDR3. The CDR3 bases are TGTGCCAGCATGGAGGGGCGGCGGAAAGATACGCAGTATTTT. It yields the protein CASMEGRRKDTQYF.

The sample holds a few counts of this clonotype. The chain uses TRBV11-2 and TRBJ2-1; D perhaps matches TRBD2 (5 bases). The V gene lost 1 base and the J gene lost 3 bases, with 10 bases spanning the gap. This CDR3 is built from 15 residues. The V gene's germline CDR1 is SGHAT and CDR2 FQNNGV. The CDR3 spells CASSLGSSSYNEQFF. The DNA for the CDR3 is TGTGCCAGCAGCTTAGGGTCTAGCAGCTACAATGAGCAGTTCTTC.

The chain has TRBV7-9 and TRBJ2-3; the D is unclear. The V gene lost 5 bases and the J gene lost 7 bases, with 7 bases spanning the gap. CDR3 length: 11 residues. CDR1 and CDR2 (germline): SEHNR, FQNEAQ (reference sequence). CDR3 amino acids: CASSPSNTQYF. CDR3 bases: TGTGCCAGCAGCCCCTCAAATACGCAGTATTTT.

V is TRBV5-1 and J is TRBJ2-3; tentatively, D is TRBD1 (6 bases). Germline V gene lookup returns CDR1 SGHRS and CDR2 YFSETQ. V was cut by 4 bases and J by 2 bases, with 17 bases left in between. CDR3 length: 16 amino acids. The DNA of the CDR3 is TGCGCCAGCAGCCGACGGTATCAGGGGCTCACAGATACGCAGTATTTT. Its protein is CASSRRYQGLTDTQYF.

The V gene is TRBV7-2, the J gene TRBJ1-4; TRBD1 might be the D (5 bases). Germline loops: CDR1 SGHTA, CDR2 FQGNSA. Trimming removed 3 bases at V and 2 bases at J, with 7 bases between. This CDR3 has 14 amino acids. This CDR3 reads CASSFDSTNEKLFF. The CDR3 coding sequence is TGTGCCAGCAGCTTCGACAGCACTAATGAAAAACTGTTTTTT.